This TCR beta chain was found in a study of T cell repertoires in cytomegalovirus infection. Overall study context: The authors relied on CMV epitopes, both recently identified HLA-C-restricted and well-studied HLA-B-restricted. Shared public TCR beta signatures pointed to both CMV infection and a matching HLA type. Findings of the study overall: Dominating the ex vivo response were TCR beta clonotypes that were CMV-specific and HLA-C-restricted. CMV carriers with the relevant HLA were identified by cumulative public TCR beta family frequency.

J was trimmed by 4 bases and V by 7 bases; bases with no gene match: 5. This CDR3 contains 13 residues. Using its own MiXCR run on the reads, TCRdb lists one record per CDR3 protein. The table shows 750,000 to 950,000 distinct CDR3 sequences, with around 29% occurring only once. As to this clonotype: Its target is not known.

The rearrangement links TRBV12-3 or TRBV12-4 to TRBJ2-5, with 8 bases identical to TRBD2. The TCR comes from a human donor in good health (CMV status not recorded). Some clones in this sample may be carry-over from other donors' samples. Sample: cultured CD8+ T cells from PBMCs, taken from culture after CMV antigen stimulation. This chain's CDR3 is CASKQRGRETQYF. In nucleotides, the CDR3 is TGTGCCAGCAAGCAGCGGGGGCGAGAGACCCAGTACTTC.